The sequence of this TCR beta chain was determined in a study of regulatory and conventional T cells in RAG deficiency. The data were produced by immunoSEQ multiplex PCR, yet TCRdb's version contains in-frame clones alone and is incomplete. The sample has approximately 22,000 clones, 95% to 96% seen once. General observations from the study: Omenn CD25-high CD127-low cells may be activated cells, not true Tregs. Omenn syndrome and CID/AS patients had 80 to 100-fold fewer unique Treg TCR beta sequences, versus around 10-fold elsewhere.

This clone appeared a single time. Antigen specificity is unknown. The CDR3 has 15 residues. The germline gives CDR1 SGHNT, CDR2 YYREEE (reference sequence). With V trimmed by 7 bases and J by 0 bases, 4 bases remained unmatched. The sorted conventional CD4+ T cells were CD25-low and CD127-high, with genomic DNA sequenced. These same records also appear under a second study, on regulatory T cells. Per that study: The primer mix had 52 TRBV and 13 TRBJ primers. Regulatory T cells showed the strongest V-J pair restriction and V/J gene skewing among patient repertoires.

The specimen was CD25- CD4+ T cells sorted from blood. The clonotype comes from a human donor in good health. V usage is TRBV5-4 and J usage is TRBJ1-2; TRBD1 matches 12 bases. The CDR3, as DNA: TGTGCCAGCCGGGACAGGGGGCGAACTAACTATGGCTACACCTTC. This encodes CASRDRGRTNYGYTF.